This TCR beta chain was sequenced in a study of blood T cell repertoires in COVID-19. Looking at the study overall: Acute and convalescent COVID-19 specimens originated in the United States, Italy and Spain.

The authors' processing: Estimates of nucleated cell counts were drawn from the amplification of reference gene primers. Profiling relied on immunoSEQ multiplex PCR, and the TCRdb table lists in-frame clones only, not all of them. Clonal size and the V and J genes are those of that table, whereas D and trimming came from the DNA. The sample carries under 45,000 clones, around 90% recorded once. The sample was peripheral blood. The receptor was isolated from a human donor in a cohort sampled during active COVID-19.

The CDR3 coding sequence is TGTGCCAGCAGCTTAGGAGCTAACTATGGCTACACCTTC. Its protein product is CASSLGANYGYTF. This chain links TRBV7-2 with TRBJ1-2; D unresolved. The CDR3 has 13 amino acids. V lost 1 base and J 0 bases, leaving 3 bases between the germline ends. Germline CDR1 and CDR2: SGHTA and FQGNSA.